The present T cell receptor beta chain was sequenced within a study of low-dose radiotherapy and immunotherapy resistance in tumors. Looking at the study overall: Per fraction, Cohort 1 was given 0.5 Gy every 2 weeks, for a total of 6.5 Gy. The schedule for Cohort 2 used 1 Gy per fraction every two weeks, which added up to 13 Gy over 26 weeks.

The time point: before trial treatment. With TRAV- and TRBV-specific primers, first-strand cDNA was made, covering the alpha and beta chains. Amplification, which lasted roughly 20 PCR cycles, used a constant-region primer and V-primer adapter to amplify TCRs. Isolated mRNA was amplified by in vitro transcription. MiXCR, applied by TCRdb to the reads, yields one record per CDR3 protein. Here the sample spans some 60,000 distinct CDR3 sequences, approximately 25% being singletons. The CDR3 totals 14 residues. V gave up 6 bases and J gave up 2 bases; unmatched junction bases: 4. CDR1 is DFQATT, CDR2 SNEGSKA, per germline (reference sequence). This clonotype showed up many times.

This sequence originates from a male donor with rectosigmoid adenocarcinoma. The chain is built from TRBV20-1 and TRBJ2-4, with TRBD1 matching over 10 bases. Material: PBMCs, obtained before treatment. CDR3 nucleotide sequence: TGCAGTGCGTGGGACAGGGGAACCAAAAACATTCAGTACTTC. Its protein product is CSAWDRGTKNIQYF.